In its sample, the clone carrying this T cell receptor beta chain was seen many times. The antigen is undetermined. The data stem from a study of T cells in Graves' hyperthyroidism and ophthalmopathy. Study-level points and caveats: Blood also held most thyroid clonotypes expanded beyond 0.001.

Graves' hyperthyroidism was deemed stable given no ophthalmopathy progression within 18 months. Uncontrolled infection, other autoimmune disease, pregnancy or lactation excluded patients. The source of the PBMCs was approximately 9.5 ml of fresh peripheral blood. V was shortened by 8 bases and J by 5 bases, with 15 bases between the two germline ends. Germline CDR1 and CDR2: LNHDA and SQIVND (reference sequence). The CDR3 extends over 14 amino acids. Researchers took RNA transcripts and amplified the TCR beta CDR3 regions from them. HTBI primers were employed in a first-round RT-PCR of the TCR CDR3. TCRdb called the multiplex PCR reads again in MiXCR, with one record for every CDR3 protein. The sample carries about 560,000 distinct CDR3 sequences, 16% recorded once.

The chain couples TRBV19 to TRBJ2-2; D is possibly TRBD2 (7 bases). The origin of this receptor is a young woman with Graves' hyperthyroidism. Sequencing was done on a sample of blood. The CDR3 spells CASRGAGKTGELFF. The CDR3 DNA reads TGTGCCAGTCGGGGGGCAGGAAAAACCGGGGAGCTGTTTTTT.